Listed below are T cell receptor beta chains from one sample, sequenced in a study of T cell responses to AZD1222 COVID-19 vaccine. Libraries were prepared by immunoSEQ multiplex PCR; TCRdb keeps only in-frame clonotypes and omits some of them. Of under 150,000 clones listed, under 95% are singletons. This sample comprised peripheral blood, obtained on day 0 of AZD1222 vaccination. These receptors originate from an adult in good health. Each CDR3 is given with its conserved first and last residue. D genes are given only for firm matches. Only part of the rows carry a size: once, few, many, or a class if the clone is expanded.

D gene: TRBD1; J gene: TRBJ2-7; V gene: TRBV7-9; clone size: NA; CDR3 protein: CASSLRGTGDYEQYF; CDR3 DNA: TGTGCCAGCAGCTTACGCGGGACAGGGGATTACGAGCAGTACTTC
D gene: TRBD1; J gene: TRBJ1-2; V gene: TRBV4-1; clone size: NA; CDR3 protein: CASSHPTGGIYGYTF; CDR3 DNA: TGCGCCAGCAGCCACCCGACAGGGGGAATCTATGGCTACACCTTC
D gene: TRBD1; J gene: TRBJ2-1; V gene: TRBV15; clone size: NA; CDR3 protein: CATSRDLGTGSSNEQFF; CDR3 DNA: TGTGCCACCAGCAGAGATCTTGGGACAGGGAGCTCAAATGAGCAGTTCTTC
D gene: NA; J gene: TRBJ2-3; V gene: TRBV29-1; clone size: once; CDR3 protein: CSVEDVGGYTQYF; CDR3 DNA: TGCAGCGTTGAAGACGTTGGGGGATATACGCAGTATTTT
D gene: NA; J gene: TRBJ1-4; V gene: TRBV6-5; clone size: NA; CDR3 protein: CASRLGVNEKLFF; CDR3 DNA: TGTGCCAGCAGGTTAGGGGTTAATGAAAAACTGTTTTTT
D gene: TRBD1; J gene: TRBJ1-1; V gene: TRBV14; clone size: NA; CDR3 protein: CASSPPGQGPYEAFF; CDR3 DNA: TGTGCCAGCAGCCCTCCGGGACAGGGGCCCTATGAAGCTTTCTTT
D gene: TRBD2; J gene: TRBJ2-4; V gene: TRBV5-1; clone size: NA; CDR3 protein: CASSLEGGGNIQYF; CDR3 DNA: TGCGCCAGCAGCTTGGAGGGCGGGGGAAACATTCAGTACTTC
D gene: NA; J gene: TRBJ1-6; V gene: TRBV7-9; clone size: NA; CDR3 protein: CASSPLGLGGSPLHF; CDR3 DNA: TGTGCCAGCAGCCCCCTGGGACTCGGCGGGTCACCCCTCCACTTT
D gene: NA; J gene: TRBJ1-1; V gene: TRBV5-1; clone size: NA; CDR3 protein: CASSLARPAEAFF; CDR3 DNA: TGCGCCAGCAGCTTGGCCCGGCCAGCTGAAGCTTTCTTT
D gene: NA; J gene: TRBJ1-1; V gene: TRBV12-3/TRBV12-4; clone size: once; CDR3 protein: CASSLGMNTEAFF; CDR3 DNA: TGTGCCAGCAGTTTGGGGATGAACACTGAAGCTTTCTTT
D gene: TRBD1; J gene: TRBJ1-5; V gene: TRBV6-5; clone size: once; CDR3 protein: CASSLTGDQPQHF; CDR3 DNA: TGTGCCAGCAGCCTTACAGGGGATCAGCCCCAGCATTTT
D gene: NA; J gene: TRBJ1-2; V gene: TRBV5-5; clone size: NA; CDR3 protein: CASSLAGRANYGYTF; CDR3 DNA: TGTGCCAGCAGCTTGGCAGGGCGGGCTAACTATGGCTACACCTTC
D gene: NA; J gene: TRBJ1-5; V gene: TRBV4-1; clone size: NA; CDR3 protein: CASSQVGMGQPQHF; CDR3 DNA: TGCGCCAGCAGCCAAGTAGGGATGGGGCAGCCCCAGCATTTT
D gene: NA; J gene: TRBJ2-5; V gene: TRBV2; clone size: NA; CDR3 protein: CASSEWETQYF; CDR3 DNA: TGTGCCAGCAGTGAATGGGAGACCCAGTACTTC
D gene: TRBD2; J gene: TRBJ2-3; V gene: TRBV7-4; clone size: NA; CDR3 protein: CASTLGLAGTRDTQYF; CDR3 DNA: TGTGCCAGCACCCTTGGACTAGCGGGGACAAGGGATACGCAGTATTTT
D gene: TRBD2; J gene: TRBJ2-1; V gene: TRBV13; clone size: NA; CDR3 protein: CASSGRLAGELRQFF; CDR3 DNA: TGTGCCAGCAGCGGAAGACTAGCGGGGGAGTTACGGCAGTTCTTC
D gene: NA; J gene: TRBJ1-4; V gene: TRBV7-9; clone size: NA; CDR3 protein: CASSLASIGEKLFF; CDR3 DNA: TGTGCCAGCAGCTTAGCCTCGATCGGCGAAAAACTGTTTTTT
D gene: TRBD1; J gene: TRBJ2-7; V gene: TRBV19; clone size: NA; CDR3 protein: CASSYRQGDEQYF; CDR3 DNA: TGTGCCAGTAGTTACAGACAGGGTGACGAGCAGTACTTC
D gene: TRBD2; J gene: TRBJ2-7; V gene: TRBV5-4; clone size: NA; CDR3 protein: CASSLSSGLSYEQYF; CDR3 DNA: TGTGCCAGCAGCTTGTCTAGCGGGCTTTCCTACGAGCAGTACTTC
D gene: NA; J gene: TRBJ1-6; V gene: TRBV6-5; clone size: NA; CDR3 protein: CASSLDLGVSPLHF; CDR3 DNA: TGTGCCAGCAGTTTGGACCTAGGGGTTTCACCCCTCCACTTT
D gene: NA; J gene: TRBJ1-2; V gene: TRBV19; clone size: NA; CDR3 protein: CASSNGGYRVGYTF; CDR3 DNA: TGTGCCAGTAGTAATGGAGGCTACCGTGTTGGCTACACCTTC
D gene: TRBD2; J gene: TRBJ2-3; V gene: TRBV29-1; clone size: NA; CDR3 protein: CSVEDWKREGPRADTQYF; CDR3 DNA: TGCAGCGTTGAGGATTGGAAGCGGGAGGGCCCTCGGGCAGATACGCAGTATTTT
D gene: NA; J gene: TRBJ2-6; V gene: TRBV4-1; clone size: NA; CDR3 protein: CASSQAPGHPDGANVLTF; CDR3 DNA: TGCGCCAGCAGCCAAGCGCCAGGCCACCCTGATGGGGCCAACGTCCTGACTTTC
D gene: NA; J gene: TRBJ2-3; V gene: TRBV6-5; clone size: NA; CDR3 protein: CASSPLNTQYF; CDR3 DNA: TGTGCCAGCAGCCCCTTGAATACGCAGTATTTT
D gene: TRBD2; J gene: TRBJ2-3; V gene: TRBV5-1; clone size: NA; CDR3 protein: CASSSPAGGPDTQYF; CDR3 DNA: TGCGCCAGCAGCTCCCCAGCGGGAGGGCCGGATACGCAGTATTTT
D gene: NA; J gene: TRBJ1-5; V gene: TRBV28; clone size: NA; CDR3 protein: CASKHSNQPQHF; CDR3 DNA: TGTGCCAGCAAGCATAGCAATCAGCCCCAGCATTTT
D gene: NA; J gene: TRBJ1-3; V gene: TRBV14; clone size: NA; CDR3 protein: CASSQEPRGPRTIYF; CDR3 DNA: TGTGCCAGCAGCCAAGAACCCAGGGGCCCACGCACCATATATTTT
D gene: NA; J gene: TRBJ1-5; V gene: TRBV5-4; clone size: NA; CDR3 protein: CASSLPNQPQHF; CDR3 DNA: TGTGCCAGCAGCTTGCCCAATCAGCCCCAGCATTTT
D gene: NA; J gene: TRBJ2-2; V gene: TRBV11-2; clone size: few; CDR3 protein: CASSLITGELFF; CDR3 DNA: TGTGCCAGCAGCTTAATCACAGGGGAGCTGTTTTTT
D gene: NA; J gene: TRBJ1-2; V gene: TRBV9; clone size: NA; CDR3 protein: CASSPMTAGGYGYTF; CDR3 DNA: TGTGCCAGCAGCCCGATGACAGCCGGCGGATATGGCTACACCTTC
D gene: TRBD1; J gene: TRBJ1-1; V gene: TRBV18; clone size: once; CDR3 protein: CASSEQGGEMNTEAFF; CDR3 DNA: TGTGCCAGCTCAGAACAGGGGGGTGAAATGAACACTGAAGCTTTCTTT